Listed here are 25 T cell receptor beta chains from one sample, sequenced in a study of cytomegalovirus exposure and HLA in healthy donors. Primers for the PCR totalled 60 Vbeta and 13 Jbeta. Profiled with immunoSEQ multiplex PCR; TCRdb holds only in-frame clones, not every one. Of approximately 180,000 clones in the sample, over 70% were seen once. The sequenced sample consisted of PBMCs. The receptor source for this set is a woman in her twenties or thirties in good health and CMV-seropositive.

V is TRBV5-6 and J is TRBJ2-1; possibly TRBD1 for D (6 bases). V shed 2 bases and J shed 9 bases, with 9 bases lying between them. The CDR3 contains 12 residues. Germline CDR1 SGHDT, CDR2 YYEEEE. The CDR3 loop reads CASSFGTSEQFF. CDR3 nucleotide sequence: TGTGCCAGCAGCTTCGGGACAAGTGAGCAGTTCTTC.

This chain links TRBV5-6 with TRBJ1-2; the match to TRBD1 covers 9 bases. This CDR3 region has 15 residues. The germline V gene has CDR1 SGHDT and CDR2 YYEEEE. With 4 bases clipped from V and 1 base from J, the junction kept 5 bases outside the gene matches. CDR3 in amino acids: CASSLEDRGNYGYTF. For the CDR3, the DNA is TGTGCCAGCAGCCTTGAGGACAGGGGTAACTATGGCTACACCTTC.

The V call is TRBV5-1, the J call TRBJ2-1; 8 positions agree with TRBD2. The CDR3 covers 15 residues. V shed 5 bases and J 8 bases; nucleotides not matched to a gene: 12. From germline, CDR1 is SGHRS and CDR2 YFSETQ. The CDR3 spells CASSWRGEGKDEQFF. The CDR3, as DNA: TGCGCCAGCAGTTGGCGGGGGGAGGGAAAAGATGAGCAGTTCTTC.

This clone was seen a few times. The chain has TRBV7-2 and TRBJ1-5; 9 bases are shared with TRBD1. CDR1 is SGHTA and CDR2 is FQGNSA in the germline V gene. This CDR3 is built from 15 residues. Unmatched junction bases numbered 5, after V lost 3 bases and J lost 5 bases. The CDR3 DNA follows: TGTGCCAGCAGCTTGGGACAGGGTTTCTATCAGCCCCAGCATTTT. The encoded protein is CASSLGQGFYQPQHF.

This clone was seen a single time. The chain carries TRBV10-2 and TRBJ2-7; D gene unclear. The V and J ends lost 2 bases and 0 bases respectively, with 11 bases between them. CDR3 length: 15 amino acids. Germline values: CDR1 WSHSY, CDR2 SAAADI. This CDR3 is CASSEPGDPSYEQYF. The CDR3, as DNA: TGCGCCAGCAGTGAGCCCGGAGACCCCTCCTACGAGCAGTACTTC.

The rearrangement links TRBV2 to TRBJ1-5; possible D gene TRBD1, 5 bases. CDR3 length: 14 amino acids. The germline CDR1 and CDR2 sequences are SNHLY and FYNNEI. V was pared by 3 bases and J by 5 bases, with 11 bases between. The CDR3 DNA is TGTGCCAGCAGTGAGGACACTCTATATCAGCCCCAGCATTTT. Amino acid sequence: CASSEDTLYQPQHF.

The chain uses TRBV18 and TRBJ1-5; 7 bases line up with TRBD1. Trimming at V came to 2 bases and at J to 7 bases, leaving 5 bases not matched to a gene. Germline CDR1 and CDR2: KGHSH and LQKENI. The CDR3 length is 14 residues. Here the CDR3 DNA reads TGTGCCAGCTCACCAGGCGACAGGGACCAGCCCCAGCATTTT. This codes for CASSPGDRDQPQHF. Variable domain in full (rest from reference TRBV18 and TRBJ1-5): NAGVMQNPRHLVRRRGQEARLRCSPMKGHSHVYWYRQLPEEGLKFMVYLQKENIIDESGMPKERFSAEFPKEGPSILRIQQVVRGDSAAYFCASSPGDRDQPQHFGDGTRLSIL.

The chain couples TRBV5-6 to TRBJ2-7; D may be TRBD1 (6 bases). Per germline, CDR1 SGHDT and CDR2 YYEEEE. V was clipped by 0 bases and J by 3 bases, with 13 bases between them. The CDR3 is 15 amino acids. CDR3 residues: CASSLARARGYEQYF. The DNA for the CDR3 is TGTGCCAGCAGCTTGGCCCGGGCCAGGGGCTACGAGCAGTACTTC.

The chain is built from TRBV2 and TRBJ2-2; a possible D gene is TRBD2 (5 bases). From germline, CDR1 is SNHLY and CDR2 FYNNEI. The germline V and J ends were trimmed by 8 bases and 4 bases, with 11 bases remaining between them. The CDR3 is 13 residues long. The DNA of the CDR3 is TGTGCCAGCGGGGAGTCGGGCACCGGGGAGCTGTTTTTT. It specifies CASGESGTGELFF.

This sequence joins TRBV2 and TRBJ2-1; weak D call: TRBD2 (7 bases). This CDR3 region has 12 residues. Germline CDR1 and CDR2: SNHLY and FYNNEI. DNA of the CDR3: TGTGCAGGGGGGACTACTCACAATGAGCAGTTCTTC. Translated: CAGGTTHNEQFF.

CDR3 loop: CATSPAKGQGLYEQYF. CDR3 bases: TGTGCCACCAGCCCAGCCAAGGGACAGGGCTTGTACGAGCAGTACTTC. The J gene is TRBJ2-7, the V gene TRBV15; 9 bases map to TRBD1. In germline, CDR1 is LNHNV, CDR2 YYDKDF (reference sequence). The length of the CDR3 is 16 residues. V gave up 5 bases and J gave up 4 bases; unmatched junction bases: 12.

The J gene is TRBJ1-1, the V gene TRBV7-6, with TRBD1 matching over 12 bases. The CDR3 has 17 residues. From germline, CDR1 is SGHVS and CDR2 FNYEAQ. V shed 2 bases and J 6 bases; nucleotides not matched to a gene: 10. The chain's CDR3 is CASSLHHPGQGAPEAFF. The CDR3 DNA follows: TGTGCCAGCAGCTTACATCATCCGGGACAGGGGGCCCCTGAAGCTTTCTTT.

The chain combines TRBV28 with TRBJ2-7; D may be TRBD1 (5 bases). CDR1 MDHEN and CDR2 SYDVKM come from the germline V gene. The CDR3 totals 13 residues. The germline V and J ends were trimmed by 11 bases and 4 bases, with 18 bases remaining between them. CDR3 sequence reads: CAAHKGQGYEQYF. The CDR3 DNA follows: TGTGCCGCACACAAGGGGCAGGGTTACGAGCAGTACTTC.

The chain uses TRBV14 and TRBJ2-1; 8 bases are a match to TRBD2. The V and J ends lost 1 base and 10 bases, in that order; junction bases with no gene match: 3. CDR3 size: 13 residues. Germline values: CDR1 SGHDN, CDR2 FVKESK. The CDR3 DNA sequence: TGTGCCAGCAGCCAAGGGGCGGGGGGCGAGCAGTTCTTC. Its translation: CASSQGAGGEQFF.

The V gene is TRBV5-6, the J gene TRBJ1-1; D is unresolved. The germline gives CDR1 SGHDT, CDR2 YYEEEE. The CDR3 contains 12 residues. With 2 bases removed from V and 6 bases from J, the gap between germline ends came to 8 bases. For the CDR3, the DNA is TGTGCCAGCAGCTTTTGGAGCTCTGAAGCTTTCTTT. This codes for CASSFWSSEAFF.

The rearrangement links TRBV19 to TRBJ2-2; TRBD2 aligns across 13 bases. The length of the CDR3 is 15 residues. Germline values: CDR1 LNHDA, CDR2 SQIVND (reference sequence). The V and J ends lost 7 bases and 5 bases, in that order; junction bases with no gene match: 4. The CDR3 sequence: CASKPGLAGTGELFF. CDR3 in DNA: TGTGCCAGTAAACCGGGACTAGCGGGGACCGGGGAGCTGTTTTTT.

The V gene is TRBV19, the J gene TRBJ2-7, with D maybe TRBD1 (6 bases). Germline-derived CDR1 and CDR2 are LNHDA and SQIVND (reference sequence). The CDR3 has 14 residues. CDR3 sequence reads: CASRARDTGSPLTV. Here the CDR3 DNA reads TGTGCCAGTAGAGCCCGGGACACGGGATCCCCTCTTACCGTC.

The chain uses TRBV4-3 and TRBJ1-3; maybe TRBD1 (5 bases). The CDR3 is made up of 16 amino acids. Deletions cut 2 bases from V and 1 base from J, with 12 bases between. The germline CDR1 and CDR2 sequences are LGHNA and YSLEER. The chain's CDR3 is CASSQMGGLSGNTIYF. CDR3 coding DNA: TGCGCCAGCAGCCAAATGGGGGGTTTGTCTGGAAACACCATATATTTT.

This clone has a single count. The genes are TRBV28 and TRBJ2-4; D gene uncertain. The CDR3 is made up of 15 amino acids. V was pared by 10 bases and J by 0 bases, with 16 bases between. The germline V gene encodes CDR1 MDHEN and CDR2 SYDVKM. In DNA, the CDR3 is TGTGCCACTTTAGACGCTAGTCTAGCCAAAAACATTCAGTACTTC. Its translation: CATLDASLAKNIQYF. Based on the CDR3 plus reference TRBV28 and TRBJ2-4, the full variable domain is DVKVTQSSRYLVKRTGEKVFLECVQDMDHENMFWYRQDPGLGLRLIYFSYDVKMKEKGDIPEGYSVSREKKERFSLILESASTNQTSMYLCATLDASLAKNIQYFGAGTRLSVL.

V and J are TRBV2 and TRBJ1-5, with a weak D call TRBD1 (6 bases). Between the trimmed V and J ends, which lost 2 bases and 3 bases, there was a span of 23 bases. The CDR3 consists of 19 residues. Germline CDR1 and CDR2: SNHLY and FYNNEI. CDR3 nucleotide sequence: TGTGCCAGCAGTGAAACGTTGACAGGTGGGAGTATGAACAATCAGCCCCAGCATTTT. This gives the protein CASSETLTGGSMNNQPQHF.

The J gene is TRBJ2-7, the V gene TRBV11-3; maybe TRBD1 (7 bases). The CDR3 has 14 residues. Germline V gene lookup returns CDR1 SGHNT and CDR2 YENEEA. V lost 5 bases to trimming and J lost 4 bases, with 15 bases between them. In DNA, the CDR3 is TGTGCCAGCAGCCCCTTACAGGGGACTTACGAGCAGTACTTC. Encoded protein: CASSPLQGTYEQYF.

J is TRBJ1-3 and V is TRBV6-5; 11 bases map to TRBD1. The V gene end was trimmed by 8 bases and the J gene end by 4 bases; junction bases not matched to a gene: 4. Germline values: CDR1 MNHEY, CDR2 SVGAGI. The CDR3 is made up of 14 amino acids. The CDR3 coding sequence is TGTGCCAGCGGACAGGGGGCCGGGGGAAACACCATATATTTT. This gives the protein CASGQGAGGNTIYF.

The chain has TRBV7-9 and TRBJ2-1; TRBD2 matches 8 bases. Trimming at V came to 3 bases and at J to 3 bases, leaving 7 bases not matched to a gene. Germline-derived CDR1 and CDR2 are SEHNR and FQNEAQ (reference sequence). This CDR3 has 16 amino acids. CDR3: CASSFAAGGIYNEQFF. The CDR3 DNA follows: TGTGCCAGCAGCTTCGCGGCGGGAGGAATCTACAATGAGCAGTTCTTC.

This rearrangement joins TRBV5-1 to TRBJ2-2, with 8 bases aligning to TRBD1. This CDR3 spans 16 amino acids. V dropped 0 bases and J dropped 8; count of bases not matched to a gene: 9. Germline V gives CDR1 SGHRS, CDR2 YFSETQ. The CDR3 sequence is CASSLALDRVPGELFF. As DNA, the CDR3 is TGCGCCAGCAGCTTGGCCTTGGACAGGGTCCCAGGGGAGCTGTTTTTT.

The chain combines TRBV6-5 with TRBJ2-1; 10 nucleotides agree with TRBD2. The J segment lost 3 bases and the V segment lost 5 bases, leaving 4 bases of the junction unmatched. In germline, CDR1 is MNHEY, CDR2 SVGAGI. This CDR3 is 15 amino acids long. CDR3 nucleotides: TGTGCCAGCAGTACGTCTAGCGGGAGCTACAATGAGCAGTTCTTC. Amino acid sequence: CASSTSSGSYNEQFF.